This is a list of T cell receptor beta chains from one sample in a study of vaccination and CD4 T cells after COVID-19. MiXCR, run by TCRdb on the PCR reads, gives a single entry per CDR3 protein. This sample carries some 5,400 distinct CDR3 sequences, about half of them seen once, and the ten largest clones take under 35%. Their recognized antigens are unknown. What was sequenced was CD4+ T cells from blood, cultured in vitro. Receptors were obtained from a human donor who had recovered from COVID-19. Both conserved end residues are part of each CDR3. The order of the fields is J gene, V gene, CDR3 protein.

j_call: TRBJ1-1
v_call: TRBV7-8
cdr3_aa: CASSLSTGGGSEAFF

j_call: TRBJ1-5
v_call: TRBV7-2
cdr3_aa: CASSLTGHSNQPQHF

j_call: TRBJ2-6
v_call: TRBV19
cdr3_aa: CASSGRGTAGANVLTF

j_call: TRBJ2-1
v_call: TRBV20-1
cdr3_aa: CSASGGASNNEQFF

j_call: TRBJ2-1
v_call: TRBV6-2/TRBV6-3
cdr3_aa: CASHQPAVAGGEQFF

j_call: TRBJ2-1
v_call: TRBV7-2
cdr3_aa: CASSIRLAGRGEQFF

j_call: TRBJ2-6
v_call: TRBV10-3
cdr3_aa: CAIRDGTAGANVLTF

j_call: TRBJ2-4
v_call: TRBV18
cdr3_aa: CASTQERRDIQYF

j_call: TRBJ2-2
v_call: TRBV19
cdr3_aa: CASSIVTPFGELFF

j_call: TRBJ1-6
v_call: TRBV5-1
cdr3_aa: CASSIRQGSSPLHF

j_call: TRBJ1-2
v_call: TRBV10-3
cdr3_aa: CAISASQGSYTF

j_call: TRBJ2-2
v_call: TRBV2
cdr3_aa: CAGSLEEGGELFF

j_call: TRBJ1-5
v_call: TRBV2
cdr3_aa: CASSAIEVLPQHF

j_call: TRBJ1-1
v_call: TRBV5-4
cdr3_aa: CASSLDSGMNTEAFF

j_call: TRBJ2-7
v_call: TRBV7-3
cdr3_aa: CASSLSAGRYEQYF

j_call: TRBJ2-3
v_call: TRBV11-3
cdr3_aa: CASSLGVAGGPDTQYF

j_call: TRBJ1-2
v_call: TRBV20-1
cdr3_aa: CSAQLSDRAYGYTF

j_call: TRBJ2-2
v_call: TRBV11-3
cdr3_aa: CASSLHTGQANTGELFF

j_call: TRBJ2-5
v_call: TRBV12-3/TRBV12-4
cdr3_aa: CASKREARSETQYF

j_call: TRBJ2-2
v_call: TRBV15
cdr3_aa: CATSRDRGHTGELFF

j_call: TRBJ2-2
v_call: TRBV11-2
cdr3_aa: CASSPPAFTGELFF

j_call: TRBJ2-7
v_call: TRBV2
cdr3_aa: CASTLAGTLSYEQYF

j_call: TRBJ2-7
v_call: TRBV7-2
cdr3_aa: CASSFQGLAASYEQYF